This T cell receptor beta chain is from a study of response to subunit inactivated influenza vaccine. TCRdb passed the RT-PCR reads through MiXCR, listing each CDR3 protein once. Seen here are about 800,000 distinct CDR3 sequences, approximately 22% observed once, and the top ten hold roughly 10%. Study results and limitations: New T cells are recruited in small numbers by each seasonal influenza vaccination, according to the authors' suggestion.

V gave up 7 bases and J gave up 4 bases; unmatched junction bases: 14. The CDR3 has 16 residues. Germline CDR1 reads MNHNS; CDR2 reads SASEGT. This clonotype was picked up a small number of times. The antigen remains undetermined. This sequence originates from a man between 45 and 60 years old who received an inactivated influenza vaccine. V is TRBV6-1 and J is TRBJ2-3, with TRBD2 matching 7 bases. The sequencing here drew on PBMCs from blood, taken more than 4 days after vaccination. The DNA of the CDR3 is TGTGCCAGCACCAGCTTTTTGCGGGAGAACTCAGATACGCAGTATTTT. It encodes CASTSFLRENSDTQYF.